Sequencing of this T cell receptor (beta chain) was carried out in a study of cytomegalovirus exposure and HLA in healthy donors. Findings and caveats of the study: No immune exposure information besides CMV serostatus was available. A later analysis linked a missense variant in DCLRE1C to the trimming of TCR beta V and J genes. TRBV6-2, TRBV6-3 and some other V segments were unresolvable in 87-base-pair reads. A later look showed TCR association rates differing by HLA locus, highest for DRB1 and lowest for HLA-C.

This clone appeared once. Its cognate antigen is unknown. This CDR3 has 17 amino acids. Trimming took 0 bases from V and 3 from J; bases not matched to a gene: 4. Germline CDR1 reads SGDLS; CDR2 reads YYNGEE. Primers: 60 Vbeta forward and 13 Jbeta reverse. Generated by immunoSEQ multiplex PCR, the TCRdb table keeps only in-frame clones and is missing some. The sample lists about 130,000 clones, around 80% occurring once. The rearrangement uses TRBV9 and TRBJ2-1; the match to TRBD2 covers 12 bases. The material sequenced was PBMCs. The clonotype was recovered from a woman in her 50s in good health and CMV-seronegative. The CDR3, as DNA: TGTGCCAGCAGCGTAGGCCGACTAGCGGGAGTCTACAATGAGCAGTTCTTC. It encodes CASSVGRLAGVYNEQFF.